This TCR beta chain was captured in a study of T cells in Graves' hyperthyroidism and ophthalmopathy. This CDR3 comprises 15 residues. Germline assignment: CDR1 SGHRS and CDR2 YFSETQ. V shed 0 bases, J shed 5 bases, and the junction held 7 bases outside the gene matches. From RNA transcripts, TCR beta CDR3 regions were amplified. The HTBI primer set served for first-round RT-PCR of the TCR CDR3. TCRdb reprocessed the multiplex PCR reads via MiXCR and lists one record per CDR3 protein. The sample lists almost 600,000 distinct CDR3 sequences; about 15% were seen once. The specimen sequenced was blood. The rearrangement uses TRBV5-1 and TRBJ2-5; 7 positions agree with TRBD2. The receptor comes from a young woman with Graves' hyperthyroidism that later progressed to Graves' ophthalmopathy. CDR3 sequence: CASSLGGREEETQYF. The CDR3 DNA follows: TGCGCCAGCAGCTTGGGGGGTCGGGAGGAGGAGACCCAGTACTTC.